This is a list of T cell receptor beta chains from one sample in a study of shared clonotypes between healthy human individuals. Profiled with immunoSEQ multiplex PCR; TCRdb holds only in-frame clones, not every one. The sample contains around 1,000,000 clones, approximately 80% of which appear only once. The sequencing sample was made of memory CD4+ T cells from PBMCs. These receptors all come from a man younger than 30 in good health. Some clones in this sample may be carry-over from other donors' samples. The CDR3 runs from the conserved cysteine through the conserved F or W. The D gene is left open where the match is weak. Only some rows state a clone size, as once, few, many or a class for expanded clones.

v_call	clone_size	d_call	j_call	cdr3_nt	cdr3_aa
TRBV4-1	-	TRBD2	TRBJ2-5	TGCGCCAGCAGCAGACTAGCGGACACCAAAGAGACCCAGTACTTC	CASSRLADTKETQYF
TRBV18	-	-	TRBJ1-2	TGTGCCAGCTCAGAGTGGACAGAGAACTATGGCTACACCTTC	CASSEWTENYGYTF
TRBV5-4	-	TRBD2	TRBJ2-3	TGTGCCAGCAGCCCGGACCGCTCTAGCGGGAGCCCAGATACGCAGTATTTT	CASSPDRSSGSPDTQYF
TRBV5-1	-	-	TRBJ2-3	TGCGCCAGCAGCTTGGCGACGGGCTCTACTACAGATACGCAGTATTTT	CASSLATGSTTDTQYF
TRBV9	-	TRBD1	TRBJ2-3	TGTGCCAGCAGGGCCAGGGGGTGGACAGATACGCAGTATTTT	CASRARGWTDTQYF
TRBV5-1	-	-	TRBJ2-6	TGCGCCAGCAGCTTCGACAACTCTGGGGCCAACGTCCTGACTTTC	CASSFDNSGANVLTF
TRBV30	-	-	TRBJ2-2	TGTGCCTGGAGCTTAAGAGAGGGACAGCGGGGGCAGAGGACCGGGGAGCTGTTTTTT	CAWSLREGQRGQRTGELFF
TRBV5-1	-	-	TRBJ2-5	TGCGCCAGCAGCTTCCTGACTAGTGAGGCGGAGACCCAGTACTTC	CASSFLTSEAETQYF
TRBV5-1	few	TRBD2	TRBJ2-3	TGCGCCAGCAGCACTCGGACTAGCGGGAGGACTACAGATACGCAGTATTTT	CASSTRTSGRTTDTQYF
TRBV25-1	-	TRBD1	TRBJ2-5	TGTGCCAGCAGTCTCGAGGGACAGGGGTCAGAGACCCAGTACTTC	CASSLEGQGSETQYF
TRBV27	few	TRBD2	TRBJ2-2	TGTGCCAGCAGTGCAGGACTAGCGGGAGGAGATAACACCGGGGAGCTGTTTTTT	CASSAGLAGGDNTGELFF
TRBV18	-	-	TRBJ2-2	TGTGCCAGCTCACCACTCGGTGGGGCCACCGGGGAGCTGTTTTTT	CASSPLGGATGELFF
TRBV6-5	once	-	TRBJ2-5	TGTGCCAGCAGTTATAGGAGGGGAGAGACCCAGTACTTC	CASSYRRGETQYF
TRBV28	-	-	TRBJ2-2	TGTGCCAGCAGATTGGACGGGAACACCGGGGAGCTGTTTTTT	CASRLDGNTGELFF
TRBV28	-	TRBD1	TRBJ1-2	TGTGCCAGCAGTCCCCCCGGGACAGGGGGCCGGGGCTACACCTTC	CASSPPGTGGRGYTF
TRBV11-2	-	-	TRBJ2-7	TGTGCCAGCAGCTTAGTCCGACAGGCCTCCTACGAGCAGTACTTC	CASSLVRQASYEQYF
TRBV29-1	-	TRBD2	TRBJ2-3	TGCAGCGGCAACGTGGGGACTAGGGCGACAGATACGCAGTATTTT	CSGNVGTRATDTQYF
TRBV9	-	-	TRBJ2-1	TGTGCCAGCAGCGCAGGGACTGCCAACAATGAGCAGTTCTTC	CASSAGTANNEQFF
TRBV5-1	-	TRBD2	TRBJ2-3	TGCGCCAGCAGTCCGGGGACTAGCGGGAGGTACACAGATACGCAGTATTTT	CASSPGTSGRYTDTQYF
TRBV29-1	-	-	TRBJ1-4	TGCAGCTTCGCACAGGGTGGAAATGAAAAACTGTTTTTT	CSFAQGGNEKLFF